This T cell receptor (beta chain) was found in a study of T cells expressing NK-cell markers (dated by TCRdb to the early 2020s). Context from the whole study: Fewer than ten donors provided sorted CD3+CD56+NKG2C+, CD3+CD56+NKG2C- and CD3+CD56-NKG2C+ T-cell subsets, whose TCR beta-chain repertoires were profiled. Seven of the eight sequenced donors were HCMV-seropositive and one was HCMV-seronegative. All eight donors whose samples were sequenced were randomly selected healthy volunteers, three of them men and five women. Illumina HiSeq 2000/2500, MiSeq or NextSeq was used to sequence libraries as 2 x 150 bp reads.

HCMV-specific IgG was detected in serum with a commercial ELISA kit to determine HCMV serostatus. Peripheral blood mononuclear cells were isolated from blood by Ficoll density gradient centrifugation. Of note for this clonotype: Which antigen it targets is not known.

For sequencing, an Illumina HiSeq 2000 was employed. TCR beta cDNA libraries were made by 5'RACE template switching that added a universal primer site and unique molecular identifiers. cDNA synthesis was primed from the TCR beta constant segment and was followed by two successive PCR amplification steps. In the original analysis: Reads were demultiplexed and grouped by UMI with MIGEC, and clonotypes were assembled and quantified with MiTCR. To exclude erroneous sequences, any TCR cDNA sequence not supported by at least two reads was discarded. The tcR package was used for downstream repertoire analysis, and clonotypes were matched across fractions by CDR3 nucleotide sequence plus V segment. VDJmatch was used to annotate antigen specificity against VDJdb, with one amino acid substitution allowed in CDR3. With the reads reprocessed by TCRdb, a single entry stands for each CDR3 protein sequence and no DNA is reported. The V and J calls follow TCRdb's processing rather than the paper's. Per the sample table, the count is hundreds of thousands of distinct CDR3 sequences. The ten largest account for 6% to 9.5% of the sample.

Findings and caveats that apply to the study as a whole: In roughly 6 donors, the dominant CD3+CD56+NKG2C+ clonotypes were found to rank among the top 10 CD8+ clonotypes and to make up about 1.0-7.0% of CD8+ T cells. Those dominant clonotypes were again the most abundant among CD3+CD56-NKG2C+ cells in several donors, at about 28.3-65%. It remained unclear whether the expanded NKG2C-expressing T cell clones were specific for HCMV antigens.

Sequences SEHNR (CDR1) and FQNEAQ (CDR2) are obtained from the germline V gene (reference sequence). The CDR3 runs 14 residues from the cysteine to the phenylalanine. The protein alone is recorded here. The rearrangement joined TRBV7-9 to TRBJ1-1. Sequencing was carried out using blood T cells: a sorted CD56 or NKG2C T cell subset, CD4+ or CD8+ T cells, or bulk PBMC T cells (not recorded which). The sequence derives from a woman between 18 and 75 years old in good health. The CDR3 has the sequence CASSLEVSNTEAFF.